This is a list of T cell receptor beta chains from one sample in a study of T cell repertoires in cytomegalovirus infection. A single record per CDR3 protein comes from TCRdb applying MiXCR to the reads. Of around 530,000 distinct CDR3 sequences in the sample, more than 15% were seen once. Specimen: CD8+ T cells from PBMCs. These receptors originate from a human donor in good health (CMV status not recorded). Some clones in this sample may be carry-over from other donors' samples. The CDR3 runs from the conserved cysteine through the conserved F or W. D genes are given only for firm matches. Some rows have no size entry. The others give once, few or many, or a class for an expanded clone.

CDR3aa,CDR3nt,v_gene,d_gene,j_gene,abundance
CATRGGGGAGEQYF,TGTGCCACCAGAGGGGGGGGAGGGGCCGGCGAGCAGTACTTC,TRBV15,-,TRBJ2-7,-
CASSPGASDEQFF,TGTGCCAGCAGCCCAGGAGCGAGCGATGAGCAGTTCTTC,TRBV7-9,-,TRBJ2-1,-
CASSLNGLAGGPRDTQYF,TGTGCCAGCAGTTTAAACGGACTAGCGGGAGGGCCGAGGGATACGCAGTATTTT,TRBV28,TRBD2,TRBJ2-3,many
CASSSLDGDREKMNTEAFF,TGTGCCAGCAGCTCCTTGGATGGGGACAGGGAAAAGATGAACACTGAAGCTTTCTTT,TRBV11-2,TRBD1,TRBJ1-1,-
CASSAGPRVRNQPQHF,TGTGCCAGCAGTGCCGGACCCAGGGTTCGCAATCAGCCCCAGCATTTT,TRBV6-1,-,TRBJ1-5,many
CASRDSMNTEAFF,TGTGCCAGCAGAGACAGTATGAACACTGAAGCTTTCTTT,TRBV7-6,-,TRBJ1-1,many
CASSLNLGSDQPQHF,TGTGCCAGCAGCTTAAATCTCGGCTCAGATCAGCCCCAGCATTTT,TRBV5-6,-,TRBJ1-5,few
CSVEGQGKKSYEQYF,TGCAGCGTTGAAGGCCAGGGGAAAAAGTCCTACGAGCAGTACTTC,TRBV29-1,-,TRBJ2-7,many
CASSAGQSGNQPQHF,TGTGCCAGCAGCGCGGGACAGTCGGGAAATCAGCCCCAGCATTTT,TRBV7-9,TRBD1,TRBJ1-5,many
CSARASSGAYNEQFF,TGCAGTGCTCGAGCTTCTAGCGGTGCCTACAATGAGCAGTTCTTC,TRBV20-1,TRBD2,TRBJ2-1,-
CASSSGTSSSYNSPLHF,TGTGCCAGCAGTTCCGGGACGTCAAGCTCCTATAATTCACCCCTCCACTTT,TRBV27,-,TRBJ1-6,many
CASSLGSVGNIQYF,TGTGCCAGCAGCTTGGGGTCAGTGGGAAACATTCAGTACTTC,TRBV5-4,-,TRBJ2-4,many
CASSQDGTASNYGYTF,TGCGCCAGCAGCCAAGATGGGACAGCTTCTAACTATGGCTACACCTTC,TRBV4-1,TRBD1,TRBJ1-2,many
CASSGISGSNTEAFF,TGTGCCAGCAGCGGTATTTCAGGTAGTAACACTGAAGCTTTCTTT,TRBV7-9,-,TRBJ1-1,many
CASRQSSRGLWYGYTF,TGTGCCAGCAGGCAAAGCTCTAGGGGGCTCTGGTATGGCTACACCTTC,TRBV2,TRBD1,TRBJ1-2,few
CASNPPGAYEQYF,TGTGCCAGCAATCCCCCCGGTGCATACGAGCAGTACTTC,TRBV6-5,-,TRBJ2-7,many
CASTLGTEDLWTQYF,TGTGCCAGCACCTTGGGGACAGAGGATCTCTGGACCCAGTACTTC,TRBV12-3/TRBV12-4,TRBD1,TRBJ2-5,many
CASSQDVGAANEQFF,TGCGCCAGCAGCCAAGATGTGGGGGCGGCCAATGAGCAGTTCTTC,TRBV4-1,-,TRBJ2-1,many
CATSDTTNEQFF,TGTGCCACCAGTGATACTACCAATGAGCAGTTCTTC,TRBV24-1,-,TRBJ2-1,-
CSARGLGDQPQHF,TGCAGTGCTAGGGGCCTAGGAGATCAGCCCCAGCATTTT,TRBV20-1,-,TRBJ1-5,few
CASSATHRDRNTEAFF,TGTGCCAGCTCGGCTACACACCGGGACAGGAACACTGAAGCTTTCTTT,TRBV18,TRBD1,TRBJ1-1,-
CASSLWTGTDTEAFF,TGTGCCAGCAGCTTGTGGACGGGGACTGACACTGAAGCTTTCTTT,TRBV5-4,-,TRBJ1-1,-
CASSLTIGENTEAFF,TGTGCCAGCAGCTTAACAATCGGCGAGAACACTGAAGCTTTCTTT,TRBV7-3,-,TRBJ1-1,many
CASISATGPMNTEAFF,TGTGCCAGCATCTCGGCGACAGGGCCTATGAACACTGAAGCTTTCTTT,TRBV6-6,TRBD1,TRBJ1-1,-
CASSPQRVGTDTQYF,TGTGCCAGCAGTCCCCAGAGGGTCGGCACAGATACGCAGTATTTT,TRBV28,-,TRBJ2-3,many
CASSYPPGTGWNYGYTF,TGTGCCAGCAGCTACCCGCCTGGGACAGGGTGGAACTATGGCTACACCTTC,TRBV7-9,TRBD1,TRBJ1-2,few
CARVVGGTTEQFF,TGTGCCAGGGTCGTGGGGGGGACCACTGAGCAGTTCTTC,TRBV7-2,TRBD2,TRBJ2-1,many
CASSSPREASGDTDSQYF,TGCGCCAGCAGCTCCCCCCGAGAGGCTAGCGGGGACACAGATTCGCAGTATTTT,TRBV4-1,TRBD2,TRBJ2-3,once
CASSLTSGRGNEQFF,TGTGCCAGCAGCTTAACTAGCGGGAGGGGCAATGAGCAGTTCTTC,TRBV7-3,TRBD2,TRBJ2-1,many
CASSLVSLSYEQYF,TGTGCCAGCAGCCTGGTATCGCTATCCTACGAGCAGTACTTC,TRBV7-9,-,TRBJ2-7,many
CATGGAVEAFF,TGTGCCACTGGGGGGGCTGTTGAAGCTTTCTTT,TRBV12-3/TRBV12-4,-,TRBJ1-1,many
CASSLSKSASYEQYF,TGTGCCAGCAGTTTATCGAAGAGTGCCAGCTACGAGCAGTACTTC,TRBV27,-,TRBJ2-7,-
CASSQAPAGGWGDTQYF,TGCGCCAGCAGCCAAGCCCCGGCGGGGGGCTGGGGAGATACGCAGTATTTT,TRBV4-1,TRBD2,TRBJ2-3,-
CARSEPRSQNTEAFF,TGTGCCAGAAGTGAACCCAGGTCCCAGAACACTGAAGCTTTCTTT,TRBV6-1,-,TRBJ1-1,-
CASSGGLDTQYF,TGTGCCAGCAGCGGGGGTCTAGATACGCAGTATTTT,TRBV14,-,TRBJ2-3,-